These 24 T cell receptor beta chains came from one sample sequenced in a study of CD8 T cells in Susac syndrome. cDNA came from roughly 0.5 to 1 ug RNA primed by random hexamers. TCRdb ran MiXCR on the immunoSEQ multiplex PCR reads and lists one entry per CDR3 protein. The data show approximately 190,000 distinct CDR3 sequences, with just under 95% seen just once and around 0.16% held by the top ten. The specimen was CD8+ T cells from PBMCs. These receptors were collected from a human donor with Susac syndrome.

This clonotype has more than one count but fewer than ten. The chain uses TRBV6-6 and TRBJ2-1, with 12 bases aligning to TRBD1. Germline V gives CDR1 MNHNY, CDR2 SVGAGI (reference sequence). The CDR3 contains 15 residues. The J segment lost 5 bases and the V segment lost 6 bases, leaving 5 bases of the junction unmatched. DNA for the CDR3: TGTGCCAGCAGCCCGGGACAGGGGGCTGACAATGAGCAGTTCTTC. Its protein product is CASSPGQGADNEQFF.

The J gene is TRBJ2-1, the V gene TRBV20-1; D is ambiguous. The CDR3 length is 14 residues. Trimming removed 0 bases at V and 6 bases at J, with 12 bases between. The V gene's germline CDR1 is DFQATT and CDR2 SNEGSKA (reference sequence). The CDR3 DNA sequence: TGCAGTGCTAGAGATCTCCACAGTTCCAATGAGCAGTTCTTC. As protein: CSARDLHSSNEQFF.

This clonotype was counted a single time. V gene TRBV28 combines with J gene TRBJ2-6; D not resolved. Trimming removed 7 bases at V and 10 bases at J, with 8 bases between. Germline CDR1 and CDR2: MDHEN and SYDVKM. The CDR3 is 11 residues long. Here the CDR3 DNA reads TGTGCCAGCACCCACTCTAACGTCCTGACTTTC. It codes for CASTHSNVLTF. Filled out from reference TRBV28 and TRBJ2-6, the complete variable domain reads DVKVTQSSRYLVKRTGEKVFLECVQDMDHENMFWYRQDPGLGLRLIYFSYDVKMKEKGDIPEGYSVSREKKERFSLILESASTNQTSMYLCASTHSNVLTFGAGSRLTVL.

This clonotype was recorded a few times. The CDR3 sequence is CASSSDYSYEQYF. For the CDR3, the DNA is TGTGCCAGCAGCTCGGACTACTCCTACGAGCAGTACTTC. The chain has TRBV7-8 and TRBJ2-7, with D possibly matching TRBD2 (6 bases). The germline gives CDR1 SGHVS, CDR2 FQNEAQ. This CDR3 has 13 residues. V dropped 4 bases and J dropped 0 bases, with 7 bases sitting between them.

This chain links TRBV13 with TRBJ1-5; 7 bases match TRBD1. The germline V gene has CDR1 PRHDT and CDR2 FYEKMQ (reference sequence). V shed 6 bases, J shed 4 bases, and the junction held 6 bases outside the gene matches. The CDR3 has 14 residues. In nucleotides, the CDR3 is TGTGCCAGCAGTTTGGGACAGCTAAATCAGCCCCAGCATTTT. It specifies CASSLGQLNQPQHF.

CDR3 coding DNA: TGTGCCAGCAGTTTAGAAGCGGGGGGTTCCTACGAGCAGTACTTC. It codes for CASSLEAGGSYEQYF. The chain is built from TRBV27 and TRBJ2-7, with 9 bases matching TRBD2. Germline V gene sequence: CDR1 MNHEY, CDR2 SMNVEV (reference sequence). The CDR3 consists of 15 residues. V gave up 2 bases and J gave up 1 base; unmatched junction bases: 3.

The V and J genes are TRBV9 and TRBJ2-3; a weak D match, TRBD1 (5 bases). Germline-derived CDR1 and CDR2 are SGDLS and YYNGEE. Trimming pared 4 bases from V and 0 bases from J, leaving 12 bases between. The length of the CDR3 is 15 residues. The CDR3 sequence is CASSPDSTSTDTQYF. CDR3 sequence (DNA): TGTGCCAGCAGCCCCGACAGTACTAGCACAGATACGCAGTATTTT.

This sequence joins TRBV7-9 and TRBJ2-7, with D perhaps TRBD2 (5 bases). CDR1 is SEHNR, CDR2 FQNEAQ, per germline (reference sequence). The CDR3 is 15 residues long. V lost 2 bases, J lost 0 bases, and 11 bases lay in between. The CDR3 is CASSLLRGDSYEQYF. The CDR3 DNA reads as TGTGCCAGCAGCTTATTACGGGGAGACTCCTACGAGCAGTACTTC.

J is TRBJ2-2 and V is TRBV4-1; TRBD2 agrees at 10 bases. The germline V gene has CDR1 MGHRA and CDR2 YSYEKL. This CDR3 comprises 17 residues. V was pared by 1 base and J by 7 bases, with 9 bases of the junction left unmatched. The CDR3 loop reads CASSQGSGGERSGELFF. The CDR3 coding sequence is TGCGCCAGCAGCCAAGGGAGCGGGGGGGAGAGGAGCGGGGAGCTGTTTTTT.

This CDR3 is CASTLVGTSNQPQHF. The CDR3 nucleotides read TGTGCCAGCACCTTAGTCGGGACAAGTAATCAGCCCCAGCATTTT. The chain recombines TRBV12-3 or TRBV12-4 with TRBJ1-5; D possibly corresponds to TRBD1 (6 bases). Trimming removed 7 bases from V and 4 bases from J, with 17 bases in between. The CDR3 is 15 amino acids.

In nucleotides, the CDR3 is TGTGCCAGCAGTGATGGGTCCAACTACGAGCAGTACTTC. This encodes CASSDGSNYEQYF. This chain links TRBV2 with TRBJ2-7; D unresolved. Trimming left V 3 bases short and J 3 bases short, with 9 bases between. The CDR3 contains 13 residues. Germline lookup yields CDR1 SNHLY and CDR2 FYNNEI.

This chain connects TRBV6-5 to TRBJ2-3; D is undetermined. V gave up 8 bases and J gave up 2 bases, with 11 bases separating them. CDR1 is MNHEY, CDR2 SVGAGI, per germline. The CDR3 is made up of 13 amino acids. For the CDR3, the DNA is TGTGCCAGCGGGCGTCGAATCACAGATACGCAGTATTTT. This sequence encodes CASGRRITDTQYF.

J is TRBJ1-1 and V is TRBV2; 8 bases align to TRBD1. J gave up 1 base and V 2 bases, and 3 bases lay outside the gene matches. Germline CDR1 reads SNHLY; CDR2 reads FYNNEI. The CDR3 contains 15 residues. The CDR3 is CASSETGTGNTEAFF. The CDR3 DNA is TGTGCCAGCAGTGAAACGGGGACAGGGAACACTGAAGCTTTCTTT.

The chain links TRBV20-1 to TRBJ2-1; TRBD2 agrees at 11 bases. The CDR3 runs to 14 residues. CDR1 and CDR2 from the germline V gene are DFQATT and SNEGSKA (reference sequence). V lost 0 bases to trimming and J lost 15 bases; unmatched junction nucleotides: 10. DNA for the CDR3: TGCAGTGCTAGAGATCGGGTAGCGGGGGGGCGGACGTTCTTC. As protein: CSARDRVAGGRTFF.

The CDR3: CASSTQAESSYNEQFF. The CDR3 DNA sequence: TGTGCCAGCAGTACTCAAGCGGAAAGCTCCTACAATGAGCAGTTCTTC. The V and J genes are TRBV6-5 and TRBJ2-1; D might be TRBD2 (5 bases). The germline CDR1 and CDR2 sequences are MNHEY and SVGAGI. CDR3 length: 16 residues. V lost 5 bases and J lost 0, with 14 bases in between.

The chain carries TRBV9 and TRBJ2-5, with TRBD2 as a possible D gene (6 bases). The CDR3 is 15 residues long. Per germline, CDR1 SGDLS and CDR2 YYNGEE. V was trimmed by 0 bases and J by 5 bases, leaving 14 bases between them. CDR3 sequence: CASSVGVGRPETQYF. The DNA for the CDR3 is TGTGCCAGCAGCGTAGGGGTCGGGAGACCGGAGACCCAGTACTTC.

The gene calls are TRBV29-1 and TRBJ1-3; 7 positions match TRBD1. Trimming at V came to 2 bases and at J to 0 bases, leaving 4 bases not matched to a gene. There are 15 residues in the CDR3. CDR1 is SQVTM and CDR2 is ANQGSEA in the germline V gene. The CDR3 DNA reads TGCAGCGTTGAAACGGACAGGATCTCTGGAAACACCATATATTTT. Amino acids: CSVETDRISGNTIYF.

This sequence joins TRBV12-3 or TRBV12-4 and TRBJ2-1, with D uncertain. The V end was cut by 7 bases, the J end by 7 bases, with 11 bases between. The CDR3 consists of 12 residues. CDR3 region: CASTDGSNEQFF. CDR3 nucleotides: TGTGCCAGCACGGACGGCTCTAATGAGCAGTTCTTC.

The CDR3 nucleotides are TGCAGCGTTGAGGACAGCGACACTGAAGCTTTCTTT. Encoded protein: CSVEDSDTEAFF. The J gene is TRBJ1-1, the V gene TRBV29-1, with a possible D match to TRBD1 (6 bases). The CDR3 consists of 12 residues. Per germline, CDR1 SQVTM and CDR2 ANQGSEA. The V and J ends lost 3 bases and 3 bases respectively, with 8 bases between them.

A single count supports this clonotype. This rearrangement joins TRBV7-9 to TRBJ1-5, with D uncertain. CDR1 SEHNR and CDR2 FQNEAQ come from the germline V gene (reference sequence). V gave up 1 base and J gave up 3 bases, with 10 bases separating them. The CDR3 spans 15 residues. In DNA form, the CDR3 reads TGTGCCAGCAGCTTAGGGTCAGATTTCAATCAGCCCCAGCATTTT. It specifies CASSLGSDFNQPQHF. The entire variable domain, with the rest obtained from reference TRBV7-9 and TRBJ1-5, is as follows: DTGVSQNPRHKITKRGQNVTFRCDPISEHNRLYWYRQTLGQGPEFLTYFQNEAQLEKSRLLSDRFSAERPKGSFSTLEIQRTEQGDSAMYLCASSLGSDFNQPQHFGDGTRLSIL.

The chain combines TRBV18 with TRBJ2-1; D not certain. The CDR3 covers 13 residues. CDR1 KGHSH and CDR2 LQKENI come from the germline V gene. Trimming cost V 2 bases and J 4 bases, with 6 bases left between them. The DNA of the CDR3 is TGTGCCAGCTCACCAGGCCAGTACAATGAGCAGTTCTTC. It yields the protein CASSPGQYNEQFF.

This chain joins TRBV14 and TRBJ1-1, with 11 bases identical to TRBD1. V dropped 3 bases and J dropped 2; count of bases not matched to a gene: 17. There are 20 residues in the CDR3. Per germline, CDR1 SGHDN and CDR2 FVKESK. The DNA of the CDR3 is TGTGCCAGCAGCCACATAACGGACAGGGGGCGCAGGACGAAAAACACTGAAGCTTTCTTT. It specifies CASSHITDRGRRTKNTEAFF.

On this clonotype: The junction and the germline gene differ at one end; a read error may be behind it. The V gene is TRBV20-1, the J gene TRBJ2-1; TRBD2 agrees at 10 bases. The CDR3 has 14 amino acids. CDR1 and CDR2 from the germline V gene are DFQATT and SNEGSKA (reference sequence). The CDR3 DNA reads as TGCAGCGCTAGCTATGAGCGGGGGGGATATGAGCAGTTCTTC. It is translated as CSASYERGGYEQFF.

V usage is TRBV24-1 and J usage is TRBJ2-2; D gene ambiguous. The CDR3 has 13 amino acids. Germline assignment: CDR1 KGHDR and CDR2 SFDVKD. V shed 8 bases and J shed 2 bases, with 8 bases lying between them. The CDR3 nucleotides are TGTGCCACCAATGCGAGAAACACCGGGGAGCTGTTTTTT. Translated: CATNARNTGELFF.